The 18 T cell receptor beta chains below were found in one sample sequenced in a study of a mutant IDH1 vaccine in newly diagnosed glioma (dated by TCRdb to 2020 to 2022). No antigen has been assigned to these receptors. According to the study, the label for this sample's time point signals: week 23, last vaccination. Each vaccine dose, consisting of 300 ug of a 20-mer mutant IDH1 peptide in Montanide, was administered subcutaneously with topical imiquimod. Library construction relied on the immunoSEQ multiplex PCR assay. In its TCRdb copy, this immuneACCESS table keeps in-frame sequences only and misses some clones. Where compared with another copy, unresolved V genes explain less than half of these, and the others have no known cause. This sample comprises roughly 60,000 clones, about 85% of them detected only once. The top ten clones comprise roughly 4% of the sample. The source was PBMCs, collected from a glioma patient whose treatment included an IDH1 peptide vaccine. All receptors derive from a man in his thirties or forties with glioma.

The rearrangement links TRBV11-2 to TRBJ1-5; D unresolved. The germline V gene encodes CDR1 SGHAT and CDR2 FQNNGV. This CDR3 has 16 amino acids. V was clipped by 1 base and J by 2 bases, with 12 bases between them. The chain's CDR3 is CASSLGTGSGNQPQHF. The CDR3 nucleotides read TGTGCCAGCAGCTTAGGTACCGGGTCCGGCAATCAGCCCCAGCATTTT.

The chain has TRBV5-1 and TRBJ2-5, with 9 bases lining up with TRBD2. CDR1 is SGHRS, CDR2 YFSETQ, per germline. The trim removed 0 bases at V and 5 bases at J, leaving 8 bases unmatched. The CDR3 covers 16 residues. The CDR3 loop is CASSLAPAGGEETQYF. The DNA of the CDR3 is TGCGCCAGCAGCTTGGCCCCAGCGGGGGGTGAGGAGACCCAGTACTTC.

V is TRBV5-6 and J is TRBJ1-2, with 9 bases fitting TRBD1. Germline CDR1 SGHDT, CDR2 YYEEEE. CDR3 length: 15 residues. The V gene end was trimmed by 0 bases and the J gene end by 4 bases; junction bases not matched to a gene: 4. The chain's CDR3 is CASSLAGTGTYGYTF. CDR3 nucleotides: TGTGCCAGCAGCTTGGCTGGGACAGGGACCTATGGCTACACCTTC.

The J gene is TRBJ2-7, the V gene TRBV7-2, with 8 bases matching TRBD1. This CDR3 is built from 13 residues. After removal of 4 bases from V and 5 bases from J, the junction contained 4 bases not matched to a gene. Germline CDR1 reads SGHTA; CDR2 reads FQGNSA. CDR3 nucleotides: TGTGCCAGCAGCTCCGACAGGGGAGACGAGCAGTACTTC. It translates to CASSSDRGDEQYF.

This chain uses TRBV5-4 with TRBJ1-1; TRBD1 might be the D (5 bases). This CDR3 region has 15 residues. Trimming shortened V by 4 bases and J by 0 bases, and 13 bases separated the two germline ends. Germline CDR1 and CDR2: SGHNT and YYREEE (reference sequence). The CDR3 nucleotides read TGTGCCAGCAGCCCCGGGACCTTCATGAACACTGAAGCTTTCTTT. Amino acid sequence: CASSPGTFMNTEAFF.

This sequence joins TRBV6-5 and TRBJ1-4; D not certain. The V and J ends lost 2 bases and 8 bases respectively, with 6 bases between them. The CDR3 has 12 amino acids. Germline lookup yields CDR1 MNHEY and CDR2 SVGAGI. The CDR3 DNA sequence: TGTGCCAGCAGTTACGGAGGAGAAAAACTGTTTTTT. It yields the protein CASSYGGEKLFF.

In DNA, the CDR3 is TGTGCCAGCAGCCCCGGAGGGGTATCTAATGAAAAACTGTTTTTT. The encoded protein is CASSPGGVSNEKLFF. This chain links TRBV5-4 with TRBJ1-4, with D maybe TRBD1 (5 bases). V lost 4 bases and J lost 3, with 13 bases in between. Per the germline V gene, CDR1 is SGHNT and CDR2 is YYREEE (reference sequence). The CDR3 consists of 15 residues.

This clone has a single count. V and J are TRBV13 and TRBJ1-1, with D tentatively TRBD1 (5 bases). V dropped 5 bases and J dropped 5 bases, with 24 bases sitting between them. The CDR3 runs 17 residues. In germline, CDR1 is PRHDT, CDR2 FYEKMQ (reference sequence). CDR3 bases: TGTGCCAGCAGCGCACTCAGGGAGCCCCGGTTTGGGACTGAAGCTTTCTTT. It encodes CASSALREPRFGTEAFF.

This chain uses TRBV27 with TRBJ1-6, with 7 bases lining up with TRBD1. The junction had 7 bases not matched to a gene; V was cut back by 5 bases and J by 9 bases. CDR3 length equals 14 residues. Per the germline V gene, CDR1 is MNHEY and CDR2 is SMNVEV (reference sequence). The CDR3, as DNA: TGTGCCAGCAGTATATACAGGGGAGGTTCACCCCTCCACTTT. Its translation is CASSIYRGGSPLHF.

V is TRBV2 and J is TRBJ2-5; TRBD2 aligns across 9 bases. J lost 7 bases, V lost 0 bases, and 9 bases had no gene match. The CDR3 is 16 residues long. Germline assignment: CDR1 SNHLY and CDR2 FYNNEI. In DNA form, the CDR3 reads TGTGCCAGCAGTGAAGCGTGGGGACTAGCTTCGGGGACCCAGTACTTC. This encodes CASSEAWGLASGTQYF.

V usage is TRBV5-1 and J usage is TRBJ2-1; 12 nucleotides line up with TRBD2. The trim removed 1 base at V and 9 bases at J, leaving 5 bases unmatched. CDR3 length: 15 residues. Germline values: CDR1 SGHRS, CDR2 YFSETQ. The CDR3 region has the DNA TGCGCCAGCAGCTTGACTAGCGGGGGGTCGGCTGAGCAGTTCTTC. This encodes CASSLTSGGSAEQFF.

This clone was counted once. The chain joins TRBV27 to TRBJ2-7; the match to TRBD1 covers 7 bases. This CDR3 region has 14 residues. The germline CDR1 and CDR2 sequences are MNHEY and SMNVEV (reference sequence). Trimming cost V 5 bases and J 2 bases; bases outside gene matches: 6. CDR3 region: CASSTQQGPYEQYF. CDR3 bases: TGTGCCAGCAGTACCCAACAGGGGCCCTACGAGCAGTACTTC.

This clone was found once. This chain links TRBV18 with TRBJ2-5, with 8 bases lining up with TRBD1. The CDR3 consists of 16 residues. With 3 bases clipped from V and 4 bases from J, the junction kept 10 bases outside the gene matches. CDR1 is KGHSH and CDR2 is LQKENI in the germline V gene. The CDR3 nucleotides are TGTGCCAGCTCACCCCCGGGACGGACAGGGCGAGAGACCCAGTACTTC. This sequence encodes CASSPPGRTGRETQYF.

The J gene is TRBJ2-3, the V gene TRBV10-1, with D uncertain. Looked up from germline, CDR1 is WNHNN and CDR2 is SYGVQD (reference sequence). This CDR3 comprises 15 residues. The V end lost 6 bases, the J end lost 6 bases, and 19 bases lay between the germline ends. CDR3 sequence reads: CASSRARTGLDTQYF. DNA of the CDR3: TGCGCCAGCAGCCGGGCCCGGACCGGCCTTGATACGCAGTATTTT.

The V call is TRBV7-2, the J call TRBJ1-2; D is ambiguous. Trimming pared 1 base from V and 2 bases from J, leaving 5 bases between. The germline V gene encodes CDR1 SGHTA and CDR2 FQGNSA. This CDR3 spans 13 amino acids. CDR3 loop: CASSLGGNYGYTF. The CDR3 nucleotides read TGTGCCAGCAGCTTAGGAGGGAACTATGGCTACACCTTC.

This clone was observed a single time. The CDR3 region is CASTRGPQQFF. As DNA, the CDR3 is TGTGCCAGCACCAGGGGGCCTCAGCAGTTCTTC. This chain joins TRBV5-4 and TRBJ2-1; the match to TRBD1 covers 8 bases. V lost 6 bases, J lost 11 bases, and 4 bases stayed unmatched. The CDR3 is 11 amino acids. CDR1 SGHNT and CDR2 YYREEE come from the germline V gene (reference sequence).

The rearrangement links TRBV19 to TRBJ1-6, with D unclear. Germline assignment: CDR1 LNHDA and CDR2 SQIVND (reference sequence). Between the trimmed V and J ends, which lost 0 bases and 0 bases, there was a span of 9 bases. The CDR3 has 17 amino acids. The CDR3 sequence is CASSIDTRSSYNSPLHF. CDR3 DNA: TGTGCCAGTAGTATAGATACCCGGAGCTCCTATAATTCACCCCTCCACTTT.

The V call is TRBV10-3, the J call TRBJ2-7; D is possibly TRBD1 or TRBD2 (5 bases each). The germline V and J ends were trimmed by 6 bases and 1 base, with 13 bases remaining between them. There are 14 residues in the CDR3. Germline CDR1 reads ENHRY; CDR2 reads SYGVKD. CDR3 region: CAISRDPVSYEQYF. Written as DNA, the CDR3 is TGTGCCATCAGCCGGGACCCCGTTTCCTACGAGCAGTACTTC.